The 21 T cell receptor beta chains below all came from one sample that was sequenced in a study of technical replicates of blood from several donors. Repertoires were generated with immunoSEQ multiplex PCR, while TCRdb's copy carries only in-frame clones and drops some. The repertoire holds some 47,000 clones, with roughly 92% as singletons. Sequencing input: PBMCs. Source of these receptors: a human donor in good health. Some clones in this sample may be carry-over from other donors' samples.

The CDR3 protein is CASSQGIAEAGELFF. Written as DNA, the CDR3 is TGCGCCAGCAGCCAGGGAATAGCGGAAGCCGGGGAGCTGTTTTTT. The chain has TRBV4-1 and TRBJ2-2, with TRBD2 as a possible D gene (6 bases). The CDR3 is 15 amino acids. The germline V and J ends were trimmed by 3 bases and 6 bases, with 14 bases remaining between them. The germline V gene has CDR1 MGHRA and CDR2 YSYEKL.

V usage is TRBV7-9 and J usage is TRBJ1-2; D remains ambiguous. CDR3 length equals 13 residues. V was trimmed by 3 bases and J by 6 bases, leaving 11 bases between them. Germline CDR1 reads SEHNR; CDR2 reads FQNEAQ (reference sequence). The CDR3 protein is CASSLAGGDGYTF. CDR3 sequence (DNA): TGTGCCAGCAGCTTGGCGGGAGGTGATGGCTACACCTTC. Supplemented by reference TRBV7-9 and TRBJ1-2, the full variable domain reads DTGVSQNPRHKITKRGQNVTFRCDPISEHNRLYWYRQTLGQGPEFLTYFQNEAQLEKSRLLSDRFSAERPKGSFSTLEIQRTEQGDSAMYLCASSLAGGDGYTFGSGTRLTVV.

This clone occurred a few times. The rearrangement links TRBV6-5 to TRBJ1-1; D is ambiguous. Germline CDR1 is MNHEY and CDR2 is SVGAGI. The CDR3 loop spans 13 amino acids. Between the trimmed V and J ends, which lost 2 bases and 5 bases, there was a span of 9 bases. In nucleotides, the CDR3 is TGTGCCAGCAGTTACGGAGGCGTAACTGAAGCTTTCTTT. It is translated as CASSYGGVTEAFF.

The chain employs TRBV7-2 and TRBJ2-5, with 7 nucleotides matching TRBD2. There are 14 residues in the CDR3. Trimming removed 2 bases from V and 3 bases from J; junction bases left unmatched: 3. Germline-derived CDR1 and CDR2 are SGHTA and FQGNSA. In nucleotides, the CDR3 is TGTGCCAGCAGCTTAACGGCGGGGGAAGAGACCCAGTACTTC. Protein product: CASSLTAGEETQYF.

This chain connects TRBV6-5 to TRBJ2-5; the match to TRBD2 covers 9 bases. The CDR3 is 13 residues long. Germline CDR1 reads MNHEY; CDR2 reads SVGAGI. With 6 bases clipped from V and 5 bases from J, the junction kept 4 bases outside the gene matches. For the CDR3, the DNA is TGTGCCAGCAGCCCCGCGGGGGGGGAGACCCAGTACTTC. Its protein is CASSPAGGETQYF.

The chain recombines TRBV19 with TRBJ2-6, with TRBD1 as a possible D gene (5 bases). Trimming cost V 4 bases and J 2 bases, with 9 bases left between them. Germline lookup yields CDR1 LNHDA and CDR2 SQIVND (reference sequence). The CDR3 is made up of 15 amino acids. The DNA of the CDR3 is TGTGCCAGTAGTAACTTCAGGGCTGGGGCCAACGTCCTGACTTTC. Translation: CASSNFRAGANVLTF.

The chain has TRBV9 and TRBJ1-5; D is uncertain. CDR3 length equals 18 residues. Germline V gene lookup returns CDR1 SGDLS and CDR2 YYNGEE. Trimming left V 6 bases short and J 2 bases short, with 24 bases between. The CDR3 is CASTGRTWADLCNQPQHF. CDR3 nucleotide sequence: TGTGCCAGCACAGGCAGGACTTGGGCAGACTTATGCAATCAGCCCCAGCATTTT.

The chain links TRBV5-1 to TRBJ1-1; TRBD1 is a possible D gene (5 bases). Germline V gene sequence: CDR1 SGHRS, CDR2 YFSETQ. Trimming shortened V by 1 base and J by 3 bases, and 7 bases separated the two germline ends. This CDR3 has 13 residues. Written as DNA, the CDR3 is TGCGCCAGCAGCTTGCGGGGGGACACTGAAGCTTTCTTT. Its translation: CASSLRGDTEAFF.

The CDR3 spells CASSLGETGGVREQYF. CDR3 coding DNA: TGCGCCAGCAGCTTGGGCGAGACAGGGGGCGTGAGGGAGCAGTACTTC. V gene TRBV5-1 combines with J gene TRBJ2-7, with 10 bases aligning to TRBD1. Germline V lookup: CDR1 SGHRS, CDR2 YFSETQ. This CDR3 region has 16 residues. The V segment lost 0 bases and the J segment 7 bases; nucleotides outside the gene matches: 10.

The chain couples TRBV2 to TRBJ2-5; D uncertain. V was pared by 3 bases and J by 1 base, with 15 bases between. CDR3 length: 16 residues. Germline CDR1 reads SNHLY; CDR2 reads FYNNEI. The CDR3 is CASSDLFTGFQETQYF. Here the CDR3 DNA reads TGTGCCAGCAGTGATTTGTTCACCGGGTTCCAAGAGACCCAGTACTTC.

This clone showed up just a few times. This chain joins TRBV9 and TRBJ2-6, with D perhaps TRBD1 (6 bases). CDR3 size: 17 residues. V lost 3 bases and J 0 bases, leaving 13 bases between the germline ends. In germline, CDR1 is SGDLS, CDR2 YYNGEE. CDR3 region: CASSARQETSGANVLTF. The CDR3 DNA sequence: TGTGCCAGCAGCGCTCGACAGGAAACCTCTGGGGCCAACGTCCTGACTTTC.

The CDR3 nucleotides are TGCGCCAGCAGCTTATCACCGGAGGGGGAAAAACTGTTTTTT. Its protein product is CASSLSPEGEKLFF. This sequence joins TRBV5-1 and TRBJ1-4, with TRBD1 as a possible D gene (5 bases). V lost 2 bases and J 8 bases, leaving 13 bases between the germline ends. Germline V CDR1 and CDR2: SGHRS, YFSETQ. This CDR3 is 14 amino acids long.

CDR3 sequence reads: CASSSGRGNSYGYTF. CDR3 coding DNA: TGTGCCAGCAGCTCAGGACGGGGGAACAGCTATGGCTACACCTTC. This chain joins TRBV7-9 and TRBJ1-2; possibly TRBD1 for D (5 bases). The V and J ends lost 4 bases and 4 bases respectively, with 16 bases between them. Germline V gene sequence: CDR1 SEHNR, CDR2 FQNEAQ (reference sequence). This CDR3 contains 15 residues.

The chain joins TRBV6-5 to TRBJ1-6; no clear D. The CDR3 spans 13 residues. Germline values: CDR1 MNHEY, CDR2 SVGAGI. The V end lost 5 bases, the J end lost 10 bases, and 12 bases lay between the germline ends. CDR3 nucleotide sequence: TGTGCCAGCAGTACCCTGCGGGGATCACCCCTCCACTTT. Its protein is CASSTLRGSPLHF.

This chain uses TRBV5-8 with TRBJ1-2; 7 positions agree with TRBD1. The CDR3 contains 15 residues. CDR1 is SGHTS and CDR2 is YDEGEE in the germline V gene. V gave up 0 bases and J gave up 9 bases; unmatched junction bases: 11. The CDR3 is CASSLGDRERERYTF. The DNA for the CDR3 is TGTGCCAGCAGCTTGGGCGACAGGGAGCGCGAACGCTACACCTTC.

This chain joins TRBV5-4 and TRBJ2-2; perhaps TRBD2 as D (6 bases). Germline CDR1 and CDR2: SGHNT and YYREEE (reference sequence). The V end lost 4 bases, the J end lost 1 base, and 14 bases lay between the germline ends. The CDR3 runs to 16 residues. The CDR3 sequence is CASSTQRALNTGELFF. The CDR3 DNA follows: TGTGCCAGCAGCACCCAGCGGGCCCTGAACACCGGGGAGCTGTTTTTT.

The rearrangement links TRBV7-9 to TRBJ1-1; perhaps TRBD1 as D (6 bases). This CDR3 is built from 13 residues. Per the germline V gene, CDR1 is SEHNR and CDR2 is FQNEAQ (reference sequence). Between the trimmed V and J ends, which lost 5 bases and 0 bases, there was a span of 7 bases. In DNA form, the CDR3 reads TGTGCCAGCAGCCGACAGGTGAACACTGAAGCTTTCTTT. Protein sequence: CASSRQVNTEAFF. Using reference TRBV7-9 and TRBJ1-1 for the parts outside the CDR3, the full variable domain is DTGVSQNPRHKITKRGQNVTFRCDPISEHNRLYWYRQTLGQGPEFLTYFQNEAQLEKSRLLSDRFSAERPKGSFSTLEIQRTEQGDSAMYLCASSRQVNTEAFFGQGTRLTVV.

J is TRBJ2-7 and V is TRBV5-1, with a weak D call TRBD1 (6 bases). The length of the CDR3 is 16 residues. CDR1 is SGHRS, CDR2 YFSETQ, per germline. V shed 0 bases and J shed 4 bases, with 17 bases lying between them. CDR3 sequence: CASSLERTAPGYEQYF. DNA of the CDR3: TGCGCCAGCAGCTTGGAAAGGACAGCCCCTGGATACGAGCAGTACTTC. Full variable domain (missing parts from reference TRBV5-1 and TRBJ2-7): KAGVTQTPRYLIKTRGQQVTLSCSPISGHRSVSWYQQTPGQGLQFLFEYFSETQRNKGNFPGRFSGRQFSNSRSEMNVSTLELGDSALYLCASSLERTAPGYEQYFGPGTRLTVT.

This clone was seen a few times. V usage is TRBV11-2 and J usage is TRBJ1-1, with D maybe TRBD1 (5 bases). The germline gives CDR1 SGHAT, CDR2 FQNNGV. The CDR3 contains 15 residues. V was clipped by 5 bases and J by 8 bases, with 21 bases between them. The CDR3 loop reads CASSIRRGLISEAFF. CDR3 DNA sequence: TGTGCCAGCAGCATCCGAAGGGGCCTAATTTCCGAAGCTTTCTTT.

This clone was found a few times. The genes are TRBV5-1 and TRBJ2-3, with D maybe TRBD2 (7 bases). The CDR3 has 15 amino acids. The V gene lost 4 bases and the J gene lost 1 base, with 13 bases spanning the gap. In germline, CDR1 is SGHRS, CDR2 YFSETQ. The CDR3 nucleotides are TGCGCCAGCAGCACTTCCGGGGGGCGCACAGATACGCAGTATTTT. Protein product: CASSTSGGRTDTQYF.

The genes are TRBV29-1 and TRBJ2-7; 11 bases agree with TRBD1. CDR3 length: 13 residues. Germline-derived CDR1 and CDR2 are SQVTM and ANQGSEA. V shed 2 bases and J 4 bases; nucleotides not matched to a gene: 1. The CDR3 loop is CSVERDRGYEQYF. The CDR3, as DNA: TGCAGCGTTGAAAGGGACAGGGGGTACGAGCAGTACTTC.